Detailed here is one TCR beta chain. Sequencing used immunoSEQ multiplex PCR; TCRdb keeps in-frame clones, though not all of them. The table records about 240,000 clones, approximately 80% of them present only once. This sample was included in a study of blood T cell repertoires in COVID-19. Study in general: Spain, Italy and the United States supplied samples that represented acute and convalescent COVID-19.

Germline V gives CDR1 MGHRA, CDR2 YSYEKL. V was clipped by 4 bases and J by 5 bases; unmatched bases: 6. CDR3 length: 14 amino acids. The sequence was obtained from a man under 40 who had recovered from COVID-19. Sample: peripheral blood. The rearrangement joins TRBV4-1 to TRBJ1-2, with 8 positions matching TRBD1. The CDR3 DNA is TGCGCCAGCAGCCCCAAGGGACAGGTTTATGGCTACACCTTC. Amino acid sequence: CASSPKGQVYGYTF.